The 6 T cell receptor beta chains presented below share a single source sample, sequenced in a study of OX40 agonist ivuxolimab in advanced cancers. Some clones are missing from TCRdb's copy, which holds only in-frame ones; the method was immunoSEQ multiplex PCR. The repertoire has more than 80,000 clones, 91% of them found once; the top ten carry roughly 1.6%. The material was CD4+ or CD8+ T cells sorted from blood, obtained in a trial of the OX40 agonist ivuxolimab. These receptors were collected from an adult with an advanced solid tumor such as melanoma, head and neck, liver or kidney cancer.

The CDR3 is CASSEPVGNTEAFF. The CDR3 DNA is TGCGCCAGCAGCGAACCCGTAGGGAACACTGAAGCTTTCTTT. The chain couples TRBV5-1 to TRBJ1-1; D is undetermined. V was clipped by 4 bases and J by 1 base, with 11 bases between them. Germline V lookup: CDR1 SGHRS, CDR2 YFSETQ. CDR3 size: 14 residues.

The V call is TRBV18, the J call TRBJ1-5; no clear D. The germline V gene encodes CDR1 KGHSH and CDR2 LQKENI. V was shortened by 2 bases and J by 1 base, with 9 bases between the two germline ends. The CDR3 runs 15 residues. CDR3 in DNA: TGTGCCAGCTCACCAAGGTACGGGAGCAATCAGCCCCAGCATTTT. It codes for CASSPRYGSNQPQHF.

This CDR3 is CASSELGSSTDTQYF. As DNA, the CDR3 is TGTGCCAGCAGTGAGTTGGGTTCTAGCACAGATACGCAGTATTTT. This chain uses TRBV6-4 with TRBJ2-3; D remains ambiguous. Per the germline V gene, CDR1 is MRHNA and CDR2 is SNTAGT. V was shortened by 3 bases and J by 0 bases, with 10 bases between the two germline ends. This CDR3 comprises 15 residues.

The chain carries TRBV4-3 and TRBJ2-3; TRBD1 aligns across 7 bases. The trim removed 0 bases at V and 3 bases at J, leaving 6 bases unmatched. The CDR3 length is 16 residues. Germline V gives CDR1 LGHNA, CDR2 YSLEER. The CDR3 DNA reads as TGCGCCAGCAGCCAAGATTCGGGCAGGGGGACAGATACGCAGTATTTT. It encodes CASSQDSGRGTDTQYF.

J is TRBJ2-5 and V is TRBV5-1, with D possibly matching TRBD2 (6 bases). The CDR3 contains 16 residues. Per the germline V gene, CDR1 is SGHRS and CDR2 is YFSETQ. Deletions cut 4 bases from V and 0 bases from J, with 16 bases between. CDR3 amino acids: CASSLRLVRDQETQYF. The CDR3 bases are TGCGCCAGCAGCCTGCGACTAGTCCGAGACCAAGAGACCCAGTACTTC.

The CDR3 reads CASSLGLVDNEQFF. DNA of the CDR3: TGCGCCAGCAGCTTGGGACTAGTCGACAATGAGCAGTTCTTC. The rearrangement joins TRBV5-1 to TRBJ2-1; D is possibly TRBD2 (6 bases). The CDR3 totals 14 residues. The V and J ends lost 0 bases and 5 bases respectively, with 9 bases between them. The germline CDR1 and CDR2 sequences are SGHRS and YFSETQ. Full variable domain (remainder filled in from reference TRBV5-1 and TRBJ2-1): KAGVTQTPRYLIKTRGQQVTLSCSPISGHRSVSWYQQTPGQGLQFLFEYFSETQRNKGNFPGRFSGRQFSNSRSEMNVSTLELGDSALYLCASSLGLVDNEQFFGPGTRLTVL.